These 28 T cell receptor beta chains were sequenced from one sample in a study of technical replicates of blood from a handful of donors. Profiling relied on immunoSEQ multiplex PCR, and the TCRdb table lists in-frame clones only, not all of them. The sample yields tens of thousands of clones, around 90% seen once. The specimen sequenced was T cells isolated from PBMCs. All receptors come from a human donor in good health.

The V gene is TRBV5-4, the J gene TRBJ2-1, with 13 bases aligning to TRBD2. Germline V gene sequence: CDR1 SGHNT, CDR2 YYREEE (reference sequence). The CDR3 spans 18 residues. The trim removed 5 bases at V and 9 bases at J, leaving 17 bases unmatched. CDR3 bases: TGTGCCAGCAGTTTTAACGGACAGCCGGGACTAGCGGGATTTGAGCAGTTCTTC. This gives the protein CASSFNGQPGLAGFEQFF.

V gene TRBV9 combines with J gene TRBJ2-1; TRBD1 agrees at 8 bases. This CDR3 comprises 14 residues. The J segment lost 6 bases and the V segment lost 3 bases, leaving 5 bases of the junction unmatched. Germline V gene sequence: CDR1 SGDLS, CDR2 YYNGEE. CDR3 protein: CASSATGVLNEQFF. The CDR3 region has the DNA TGTGCCAGCAGCGCGACAGGGGTACTCAATGAGCAGTTCTTC.

The chain has TRBV19 and TRBJ2-3; 11 bases line up with TRBD2. In germline, CDR1 is LNHDA, CDR2 SQIVND (reference sequence). Losses at the gene ends were 6 bases for V and 0 bases for J; bases not matched to a gene: 8. CDR3 length: 17 residues. This CDR3 is CASRPGLAARSTDTQYF. In DNA, the CDR3 is TGTGCCAGTAGACCGGGACTAGCGGCCAGAAGCACAGATACGCAGTATTTT.

The CDR3 sequence: CASSLSDSKNEQFF. CDR3 DNA: TGTGCCAGCAGTCTTAGCGATTCTAAGAATGAGCAGTTCTTC. This chain connects TRBV28 to TRBJ2-1, with D tentatively TRBD2 (5 bases). Germline V gene data show CDR1 as MDHEN and CDR2 as SYDVKM. The CDR3 extends over 14 amino acids. V was pared by 5 bases and J by 7 bases, with 15 bases between.

The chain has TRBV9 and TRBJ1-3, with a possible D match to TRBD1 (5 bases). The V and J ends lost 0 bases and 0 bases respectively, with 7 bases between them. Germline CDR1 reads SGDLS; CDR2 reads YYNGEE. The CDR3 has 15 amino acids. CDR3 DNA sequence: TGTGCCAGCAGCGTAGGGGGGGACTCTGGAAACACCATATATTTT. Protein product: CASSVGGDSGNTIYF.

The chain has TRBV19 and TRBJ2-3; TRBD1 matches 8 bases. The CDR3 totals 15 residues. The ends lost 3 bases at V and 0 bases at J; junction bases unmatched: 2. From germline, CDR1 is LNHDA and CDR2 SQIVND (reference sequence). CDR3 nucleotides: TGTGCCAGTAGTATGAGGGACAGGAGCACAGATACGCAGTATTTT. Protein: CASSMRDRSTDTQYF.

This chain joins TRBV28 and TRBJ2-4; perhaps TRBD1 as D (6 bases). The CDR3 loop spans 15 amino acids. Trimming removed 3 bases at V and 3 bases at J, with 12 bases between. Germline lookup yields CDR1 MDHEN and CDR2 SYDVKM. In DNA form, the CDR3 reads TGTGCCAGCAGTTTCAGGGGTAGGGGCAAAAACATTCAGTACTTC. Its translation is CASSFRGRGKNIQYF.

The chain carries TRBV7-3 and TRBJ2-3, with TRBD2 matching 7 bases. V lost 5 bases and J lost 4; bases outside the gene matches: 12. The CDR3 is 16 amino acids. CDR1 and CDR2 (germline): SGHTA, FQGTGA. The CDR3 bases are TGTGCCAGCAGCGGTGGTGTGGAGCGGGACCCAGATACGCAGTATTTT. Translating gives CASSGGVERDPDTQYF.

The chain couples TRBV5-6 to TRBJ1-1; possible D gene TRBD1, 5 bases. This CDR3 region has 14 residues. Looked up from germline, CDR1 is SGHDT and CDR2 is YYEEEE. Trimming removed 2 bases at V and 8 bases at J, with 16 bases between. The CDR3 reads CASSFDAGYTEAFF. The CDR3 DNA is TGTGCCAGCAGCTTTGACGCAGGGTATACCGAAGCTTTCTTT.

This chain connects TRBV6-5 to TRBJ2-1; perhaps TRBD2 as D (6 bases). V was pared by 5 bases and J by 7 bases, with 12 bases between. The V gene's germline CDR1 is MNHEY and CDR2 SVGAGI. CDR3 length equals 13 residues. CDR3 sequence (DNA): TGTGCCAGCAGTGCCCTAGGGAGGAATGAGCAGTTCTTC. Its protein product is CASSALGRNEQFF.

The chain joins TRBV7-2 to TRBJ2-1; TRBD2 is a possible D gene (6 bases). In germline, CDR1 is SGHTA, CDR2 FQGNSA. This CDR3 has 16 amino acids. With 6 bases removed from V and 1 base from J, the gap between germline ends came to 16 bases. The CDR3 sequence is CASSPGGITSYNEQFF. Here the CDR3 DNA reads TGTGCCAGCAGTCCCGGGGGAATTACTTCCTACAATGAGCAGTTCTTC.

The genes are TRBV11-2 and TRBJ1-5; D is unclear. Germline V gene lookup returns CDR1 SGHAT and CDR2 FQNNGV. V dropped 1 base and J dropped 8 bases, with 12 bases sitting between them. The CDR3 loop spans 14 amino acids. Here the CDR3 reads CASSLGGWGEPQHF. CDR3 DNA sequence: TGTGCCAGCAGCTTAGGGGGTTGGGGAGAGCCCCAGCATTTT.

The J gene is TRBJ2-5, the V gene TRBV4-1; D gene ambiguous. The germline V and J ends were trimmed by 0 bases and 2 bases, with 10 bases remaining between them. This CDR3 has 15 residues. Germline V gives CDR1 MGHRA, CDR2 YSYEKL. In DNA form, the CDR3 reads TGCGCCAGCAGCCAAGATGATGGCAGACAAGAGACCCAGTACTTC. Its translation is CASSQDDGRQETQYF.

This clone occurred a few times. The chain uses TRBV2 and TRBJ2-2, with no clear D. The germline V and J ends were trimmed by 6 bases and 7 bases, with 6 bases remaining between them. CDR1 SNHLY and CDR2 FYNNEI come from the germline V gene. The CDR3 has 11 residues. CDR3: CASRVSGELFF. CDR3 DNA sequence: TGTGCCAGCAGAGTGAGCGGGGAGCTGTTTTTT.

The chain links TRBV9 to TRBJ2-1; TRBD2 agrees at 8 bases. With V trimmed by 0 bases and J by 6 bases, 5 bases remained unmatched. Germline V gene data show CDR1 as SGDLS and CDR2 as YYNGEE. This CDR3 spans 15 amino acids. CDR3 coding DNA: TGTGCCAGCAGCGTAGTGGGACTAGACAGCAATGAGCAGTTCTTC. This codes for CASSVVGLDSNEQFF.

The chain employs TRBV27 and TRBJ2-1; TRBD2 agrees at 8 bases. From germline, CDR1 is MNHEY and CDR2 SMNVEV (reference sequence). This CDR3 is 16 amino acids long. Trimming at V came to 4 bases and at J to 0 bases, leaving 5 bases not matched to a gene. This CDR3 reads CASSSRSGISYNEQFF. As DNA, the CDR3 is TGTGCCAGCAGTTCACGTAGCGGGATCTCCTACAATGAGCAGTTCTTC.

V usage is TRBV7-9 and J usage is TRBJ2-5, with 11 bases lining up with TRBD2. Germline V gives CDR1 SEHNR, CDR2 FQNEAQ (reference sequence). With V trimmed by 4 bases and J by 4 bases, 14 bases remained unmatched. This CDR3 is 18 amino acids long. The CDR3 sequence is CASSSRQGGLAGGETQYF. Written as DNA, the CDR3 is TGTGCCAGCAGCTCCCGACAGGGAGGGCTAGCGGGAGGAGAGACCCAGTACTTC. The whole variable domain, filled in from reference TRBV7-9 and TRBJ2-5, reads DTGVSQNPRHKITKRGQNVTFRCDPISEHNRLYWYRQTLGQGPEFLTYFQNEAQLEKSRLLSDRFSAERPKGSFSTLEIQRTEQGDSAMYLCASSSRQGGLAGGETQYFGPGTRLLVL.

The V call is TRBV2, the J call TRBJ2-2; no reliable D call. This CDR3 comprises 14 residues. In germline, CDR1 is SNHLY, CDR2 FYNNEI. Trimming left V 4 bases short and J 1 base short, with 7 bases between. The CDR3 coding sequence is TGTGCCAGCAGTGCACTATTGAACACCGGGGAGCTGTTTTTT. It translates to CASSALLNTGELFF.

CDR3 DNA sequence: TGTGCCAGCAGCCCCGCGGGGACAGGGGGAATTTACTATGGCTACACCTTC. It specifies CASSPAGTGGIYYGYTF. The V call is TRBV7-9, the J call TRBJ1-2; 11 bases line up with TRBD1. Germline V gene data show CDR1 as SEHNR and CDR2 as FQNEAQ (reference sequence). CDR3 length: 17 amino acids. J was trimmed by 3 bases and V by 5 bases; bases with no gene match: 11. The whole variable domain, remainder taken from reference TRBV7-9 and TRBJ1-2, is DTGVSQNPRHKITKRGQNVTFRCDPISEHNRLYWYRQTLGQGPEFLTYFQNEAQLEKSRLLSDRFSAERPKGSFSTLEIQRTEQGDSAMYLCASSPAGTGGIYYGYTFGSGTRLTVV.

On this clone itself: Other DNA sequences in this specimen translate into the identical CDR3. This rearrangement joins TRBV5-1 to TRBJ2-5; no firm D call. V shed 4 bases and J shed 1 base, with 2 bases lying between them. This CDR3 has 11 residues. The germline V gene encodes CDR1 SGHRS and CDR2 YFSETQ. Here the CDR3 reads CASSLQETQYF. CDR3 DNA sequence: TGCGCCAGCAGCCTCCAAGAGACCCAGTACTTC.

The genes are TRBV27 and TRBJ2-7; TRBD2 might be the D (6 bases). The CDR3 contains 14 residues. V dropped 3 bases and J dropped 1 base, with 10 bases sitting between them. The germline V gene has CDR1 MNHEY and CDR2 SMNVEV (reference sequence). CDR3 bases: TGTGCCAGCAGTTTCGGGAGTGTTTCCTACGAGCAGTACTTC. Translated, it gives CASSFGSVSYEQYF.

The J gene is TRBJ1-2, the V gene TRBV27; no clear D. V shed 2 bases and J shed 3 bases, with 7 bases lying between them. Per the germline V gene, CDR1 is MNHEY and CDR2 is SMNVEV (reference sequence). This CDR3 region has 13 residues. In DNA, the CDR3 is TGTGCCAGCAGTTTAGGTTCAGACTATGGCTACACCTTC. This translates into CASSLGSDYGYTF.

DNA for the CDR3: TGTGCCAGCAGCGTAGCTAGGGACAGGGAACAGTATGGCTACACCTTC. Its protein is CASSVARDREQYGYTF. The chain couples TRBV9 to TRBJ1-2; 9 nucleotides line up with TRBD1. Germline V gives CDR1 SGDLS, CDR2 YYNGEE. V shed 0 bases, J shed 5 bases, and the junction held 8 bases outside the gene matches. The CDR3 has 16 residues.

The V gene is TRBV19, the J gene TRBJ1-1, with D possibly being TRBD1 (6 bases). In germline, CDR1 is LNHDA, CDR2 SQIVND (reference sequence). CDR3 length equals 15 residues. V dropped 1 base and J dropped 0 bases, with 9 bases sitting between them. The CDR3 reads CASSIGGTMNTEAFF. The CDR3 DNA is TGTGCCAGTAGTATAGGAGGGACAATGAACACTGAAGCTTTCTTT. Together with reference TRBV19 and TRBJ1-1, the CDR3 gives the full variable domain: DGGITQSPKYLFRKEGQNVTLSCEQNLNHDAMYWYRQDPGQGLRLIYYSQIVNDFQKGDIAEGYSVSREKKESFPLTVTSAQKNPTAFYLCASSIGGTMNTEAFFGQGTRLTVV.

V and J are TRBV5-1 and TRBJ1-2, with D unresolved. The germline gives CDR1 SGHRS, CDR2 YFSETQ. V was trimmed by 6 bases and J by 6 bases, leaving 15 bases between them. CDR3 size: 13 residues. As DNA, the CDR3 is TGCGCCAGCACCTTCGAGGGAGCGGATGGCTACACCTTC. Protein product: CASTFEGADGYTF.

The chain is built from TRBV19 and TRBJ1-5; 8 bases agree with TRBD1. CDR1 LNHDA and CDR2 SQIVND come from the germline V gene (reference sequence). The V and J ends lost 1 base and 1 base, in that order; junction bases with no gene match: 15. The CDR3 sequence is 20 residues long. CDR3 sequence reads: CASSIGNRGISEMSNQPQHF. The DNA of the CDR3 is TGTGCCAGTAGTATAGGGAACAGGGGGATCAGTGAGATGAGCAATCAGCCCCAGCATTTT.

The rearrangement joins TRBV30 to TRBJ1-5; D may be TRBD1 (5 bases). The CDR3 length is 13 residues. In germline, CDR1 is GTSNPN, CDR2 SVGIG (reference sequence). V was pared by 0 bases and J by 4 bases, with 7 bases between. CDR3 loop: CAWSVDRNQPQHF. DNA of the CDR3: TGTGCCTGGAGTGTTGACAGAAATCAGCCCCAGCATTTT.

This rearrangement joins TRBV5-1 to TRBJ1-1; 8 bases agree with TRBD1. Germline V CDR1 and CDR2: SGHRS, YFSETQ. The CDR3 extends over 15 amino acids. The V segment lost 4 bases and the J segment 0 bases; nucleotides outside the gene matches: 5. CDR3 in amino acids: CASSLGQAMNTEAFF. The DNA of the CDR3 is TGCGCCAGCAGCCTGGGACAGGCCATGAACACTGAAGCTTTCTTT.